Listed below are T cell receptor beta chains from one sample, sequenced in a study of STAT5B mutations in CD4+ large granular lymphocyte leukemia. Repertoires were generated with immunoSEQ multiplex PCR, while TCRdb's copy carries only in-frame clones and drops some. This table has tens of thousands of clones, under 85% appearing once. The specimen sequenced was CD4+ T cells from blood buffy coats. These receptors all come from a human donor in good health. Both conserved end residues are part of each CDR3. D genes are given only for firm matches. For some rows the clone size is stated as once, few or many, or as a class when expanded; others skip it.

size	D	V	J	DNA	CDR3
NA	NA	TRBV19	TRBJ2-6	TGTGCCAGTACTAAGGAGCTTGCTGGGGCCAACGTCCTGACTTTC	CASTKELAGANVLTF
NA	NA	TRBV20-1	TRBJ2-4	TGCAGTGCTAGAGATGGGAGAGGCCAGTACTTC	CSARDGRGQYF
few	NA	TRBV11-2	TRBJ2-3	TGTGCCAGCAGCTTGACCCCTAAGGGGGGAACAGATACGCAGTATTTT	CASSLTPKGGTDTQYF
few	NA	TRBV2	TRBJ1-5	TGTGCCAGCAGGATGGACAATGAACAGCCCCAGCATTTT	CASRMDNEQPQHF
NA	NA	TRBV29-1	TRBJ1-2	TGCAGCGTTTTCGCCTCGGGAGACTATGGCTACACCTTC	CSVFASGDYGYTF
few	TRBD1	TRBV19	TRBJ1-5	TGTGCCAGTAGTATAGATCTGACAGGGGGCCGGGATCAGCCCCAGCATTTT	CASSIDLTGGRDQPQHF
once	NA	TRBV5-4	TRBJ2-7	TGTGCCAGCAGCGACACTAGTAGCTGGAGGGAGCCCTACGAGCAGTACTTC	CASSDTSSWREPYEQYF
NA	NA	TRBV14	TRBJ1-5	TGTGCCAGCAGCCAAGATTTAAATCAGCCCCAGCATTTT	CASSQDLNQPQHF
NA	TRBD1	TRBV19	TRBJ2-1	TGTGCCAGTAGTACGGCCGGGACAGGGTACCTGAGCGCGCTCAGCAATGAGCAGTTCTTC	CASSTAGTGYLSALSNEQFF
NA	NA	TRBV7-8	TRBJ1-3	TGTGCCAGCAGCCTGCCGGGAGGAGGGATGACTACGACTGGAAACACCATATATTTT	CASSLPGGGMTTTGNTIYF
NA	NA	TRBV6-6	TRBJ1-2	TGTGCCAGCACCCCAAGTCCCAGGGTTGGCTACACCTTC	CASTPSPRVGYTF
NA	NA	TRBV7-9	TRBJ2-5	TGTGCCAGCAGCTTAAGCCAGGGGGGCCCCATCCAAGAGACCCAGTACTTC	CASSLSQGGPIQETQYF